The rows below give T cell receptor beta chains drawn from one sample of a study of vaccination and CD4 T cells after COVID-19. TCRdb recomputed calls from the PCR reads with MiXCR, one row per CDR3 protein. The table records around 10,000 distinct CDR3 sequences, roughly 43% of them present only once. The antigens these receptors bind are not known. Sequencing was done on a sample of CD4+ T cells from blood, cultured in vitro. The receptors were sampled from a human donor who had recovered from COVID-19. The CDR3 runs from the conserved cysteine through the conserved F or W. The D gene is left open where the match is weak. Clone size is shown for a subset of rows, as once, few, many or a class of expanded clone.

15 TRBJ1-1 few TRBD1 TRBV6-5 CASSYPGQGGTEAFF TGTGCCAGCAGTTACCCGGGACAGGGAGGCACTGAAGCTTTCTTT
13 TRBJ1-2 . . TRBV4-1 CASSQVLVGGYTF TGCGCCAGCAGCCAAGTCCTAGTGGGCGGCTACACCTTC
11 TRBJ1-1 . . TRBV5-1 CASSLNTEAFF TGCGCCAGCAGTCTGAACACTGAAGCTTTCTTT
16 TRBJ1-2 few TRBD1 TRBV7-8 CASSLVIRDRGYGYTF TGTGCCAGCAGCTTAGTGATCCGGGACAGGGGATATGGCTACACCTTC
14 TRBJ1-1 few TRBD1 TRBV19 CASSVTGVNTEAFF TGTGCCAGTAGTGTGACAGGGGTGAACACTGAAGCTTTCTTT
18 TRBJ1-5 . . TRBV5-4 CASSSLLWGAFYNRPQHF TGTGCCAGCAGCTCCCTTTTATGGGGGGCGTTTTACAATCGGCCCCAGCATTTT
15 TRBJ2-3 . . TRBV21-1 CASSKGGSCTDTQYF TGTGCCAGCAGCAAGGGTGGGTCCTGCACAGATACGCAGTATTTT
17 TRBJ2-2 . TRBD2 TRBV11-2 CASSLVLGGGNTGELFF TGTGCCAGCAGCTTAGTGTTGGGCGGGGGGAACACCGGGGAGCTGTTTTTT
16 TRBJ1-5 . . TRBV27 CASRPTMILRNQPQHF TGTGCCAGCAGACCAACCATGATATTAAGAAATCAGCCCCAGCATTTT
12 TRBJ1-1 . . TRBV30 CAWSWVNTEAFF TGTGCCTGGAGTTGGGTGAACACTGAAGCTTTCTTT
16 TRBJ2-3 . . TRBV2 CASSEGGLPGTDTQYF TGTGCCAGCAGTGAAGGGGGTCTACCCGGCACAGATACGCAGTATTTT
15 TRBJ2-3 . TRBD2 TRBV12-3/TRBV12-4 CASSPSGGPTDTQYF TGTGCCAGCAGCCCAAGCGGGGGCCCCACAGATACGCAGTATTTT
15 TRBJ2-3 . . TRBV7-2 CASSFRGVGTDTQYF TGTGCCAGCAGCTTTCGAGGGGTTGGCACAGATACGCAGTATTTT
14 TRBJ1-1 . . TRBV12-3/TRBV12-4 CASSLGGSNTEAFF TGTGCCAGCAGTTTGGGGGGGTCCAACACTGAAGCTTTCTTT
13 TRBJ1-1 . . TRBV6-1 CASIGVLNTEAFF TGTGCCAGCATTGGAGTGTTGAACACTGAAGCTTTCTTT
15 TRBJ2-3 . . TRBV20-1 CSARAEKSSTDTQYF TGCAGTGCTAGAGCAGAGAAATCTAGCACAGATACGCAGTATTTT
13 TRBJ1-6 . . TRBV9 CASQGYYNSPLHF TGTGCCAGCCAGGGTTATTATAATTCACCCCTCCACTTT
14 TRBJ2-5 large . TRBV11-3 CASSSTRGGETQYF TGTGCCAGCAGCTCGACCAGGGGGGGAGAGACCCAGTACTTC
16 TRBJ1-2 medium-sized TRBD1 TRBV6-1 CASRTTGGAKTNGYTF TGTGCCAGCAGGACTACAGGGGGGGCGAAGACCAATGGCTACACCTTC
14 TRBJ1-1 few . TRBV20-1 CSARGGDPHTEAFF TGCAGTGCCAGAGGAGGGGACCCCCACACTGAAGCTTTCTTT
14 TRBJ2-6 few . TRBV7-9 CASSSFRGANVLTF TGTGCCAGCAGCTCGTTTCGGGGGGCCAACGTCCTGACTTTC
14 TRBJ1-1 few . TRBV7-2 CASSAGDSYTEAFF TGTGCCAGCAGCGCGGGCGACAGTTACACTGAAGCTTTCTTT
15 TRBJ2-3 . TRBD1 TRBV12-3/TRBV12-4 CASSSIRQGADTQYF TGTGCCAGCAGTTCCATCCGTCAGGGGGCAGATACGCAGTATTTT
15 TRBJ2-2 . TRBD2 TRBV20-1 CSARGAGGNTGELFF TGCAGTGCTAGAGGAGCGGGGGGGAACACCGGGGAGCTGTTTTTT
17 TRBJ1-1 few TRBD1 TRBV2 CASSEGTLGQMNTEAFF TGTGCCAGCAGTGAGGGAACCCTGGGACAGATGAACACTGAAGCTTTCTTT
15 TRBJ1-1 . . TRBV6-2/TRBV6-3 CASSSFGGVSTEAFF TGTGCCAGCAGTTCCTTTGGGGGGGTTAGCACTGAAGCTTTCTTT
15 TRBJ1-5 few . TRBV7-2 CASSLRQVPNQPQHF TGTGCCAGCAGCTTACGCCAGGTCCCCAATCAGCCCCAGCATTTT
15 TRBJ2-1 . . TRBV7-2 CASSLVGTLGNEQFF TGTGCCAGCAGCTTAGTCGGGACTTTAGGGAATGAGCAGTTCTTC
14 TRBJ1-3 once TRBD1 TRBV12-3/TRBV12-4 CASSEQGRGNTIYF TGTGCCAGCTCAGAACAGGGGCGCGGAAACACCATATATTTT
15 TRBJ1-1 . . TRBV12-3/TRBV12-4 CASSLAQGQGTEAFF TGTGCCAGCAGTTTAGCGCAGGGGCAGGGAACTGAAGCTTTCTTT
16 TRBJ1-4 medium-sized TRBD1 TRBV27 CASSLSWDRDYEKLFF TGTGCCAGCAGTTTATCCTGGGACAGGGATTATGAAAAACTGTTTTTT
15 TRBJ1-4 few . TRBV7-9 CASSWEDHRNEKLFF TGTGCCAGCAGCTGGGAGGACCACCGGAACGAAAAACTGTTTTTT
13 TRBJ1-5 . TRBD1 TRBV20-1 CSASRTGNQPQHF TGCAGTGCTAGCAGGACAGGGAATCAGCCCCAGCATTTT
13 TRBJ1-2 few TRBD1 TRBV30 CAWKTGGNYGYTF TGTGCCTGGAAAACAGGGGGGAACTATGGCTACACCTTC
13 TRBJ1-4 . . TRBV7-2 CASSFGTNEKLFF TGTGCCAGCAGCTTCGGAACTAATGAAAAACTGTTTTTT
15 TRBJ2-3 few . TRBV23-1 CASSQSLARPDTQYF TGCGCCAGCAGTCAATCTTTGGCGAGACCAGATACGCAGTATTTT
14 TRBJ2-3 few . TRBV21-1 CASSSPPAVDTQYF TGTGCCAGCAGCAGCCCCCCGGCAGTAGATACGCAGTATTTT
15 TRBJ2-5 . TRBD2 TRBV5-1 CASSSLSGDGETQYF TGCGCCAGCAGCTCTCTTAGCGGGGATGGAGAGACCCAGTACTTC
19 TRBJ2-3 . . TRBV21-1 CASRNPHRGGLRGADTQYF TGTGCCAGCAGGAACCCCCACCGGGGAGGCTTGAGGGGGGCAGATACGCAGTATTTT
12 TRBJ1-2 . . TRBV6-5 CASSYSGGGYTF TGTGCCAGCAGTTACTCGGGGGGTGGCTACACCTTC
17 TRBJ2-5 . TRBD2 TRBV7-6 CASSLGLGSGGQEIQYF TGTGCCAGCAGCCTCGGATTGGGCAGCGGGGGCCAAGAGATCCAGTACTTC
15 TRBJ1-1 . TRBD1 TRBV6-1 CASRHRTGSNTEAFF TGTGCCAGCAGACATAGGACAGGGAGTAACACTGAAGCTTTCTTT
17 TRBJ1-4 . . TRBV5-1 CASSLFHRDGTNEKLFF TGCGCCAGCAGCTTGTTTCACAGGGATGGGACTAATGAAAAACTGTTTTTT
11 TRBJ1-2 . . TRBV7-2 CASSYGGGYTF TGTGCCAGCAGCTATGGAGGTGGCTACACCTTC
15 TRBJ2-3 . TRBD2 TRBV30 CAWSLGTSVTDTQYF TGTGCCTGGAGCCTCGGGACTAGCGTAACAGATACGCAGTATTTT
13 TRBJ1-2 . . TRBV27 CASSFAGSGGYTF TGTGCCAGCAGTTTCGCAGGGTCTGGCGGCTACACCTTC
18 TRBJ1-5 few TRBD1 TRBV6-5 CASSSPGTGGHSNQPQHF TGTGCCAGCAGTTCCCCCGGGACAGGGGGGCATAGCAATCAGCCCCAGCATTTT
13 TRBJ1-1 . . TRBV30 CAWSRGEHTEAFF TGTGCCTGGAGTCGGGGTGAACACACTGAAGCTTTCTTT
17 TRBJ2-7 . TRBD2 TRBV20-1 CSARDPRGGGSKAEQYF TGCAGTGCTAGAGACCCCCGGGGCGGGGGGAGCAAAGCCGAGCAGTACTTC
16 TRBJ2-5 . TRBD2 TRBV20-1 CSATNPSGGPQETQYF TGCAGTGCTACCAACCCTAGCGGGGGACCCCAAGAGACCCAGTACTTC
14 TRBJ1-5 . . TRBV19 CASSTSRVSEPQHF TGTGCCAGTAGTACCTCTAGGGTTTCGGAGCCCCAGCATTTT
15 TRBJ2-7 . . TRBV6-1 CASSELHNSPYEQYF TGTGCCAGCAGTGAACTCCACAACAGCCCCTACGAGCAGTACTTC
13 TRBJ1-2 few . TRBV6-4 CASSQGPLMGYTF TGTGCCAGCAGTCAGGGCCCTCTAATGGGCTACACCTTC
14 TRBJ1-3 few TRBD1 TRBV25-1 CASTDRGTGNTIYF TGTGCCAGCACTGACAGGGGGACTGGAAACACCATATATTTT
16 TRBJ2-7 . TRBD1 TRBV7-8 CASSYPGQGSSYEQYF TGTGCCAGCAGCTATCCGGGACAGGGAAGCTCCTACGAGCAGTACTTC
13 TRBJ1-1 medium-sized . TRBV20-1 CSARSGTGQRAFF TGCAGTGCTAGATCCGGTACTGGGCAGCGAGCTTTCTTT
14 TRBJ1-2 few TRBD1 TRBV4-2 CASSPLGQVHGYTF TGTGCCAGCAGCCCTCTCGGACAGGTCCATGGCTACACCTTC
14 TRBJ2-3 . . TRBV2 CASRETRNTDTQYF TGTGCCAGCAGGGAGACCCGTAACACAGATACGCAGTATTTT
15 TRBJ2-3 . TRBD2 TRBV24-1 CATSGTSGGTDTQYF TGTGCCACCAGTGGGACTAGCGGGGGCACAGATACGCAGTATTTT